This T cell receptor (beta chain) was captured by sequencing in a study of cytomegalovirus exposure and HLA in healthy donors (dated by TCRdb to 2016 to 2017). Background for the entire study: An earlier analysis of approximately 600 of the donors reported more than 250 Gb of sequence data and 100 million to 140 million unique TCR beta sequences from about 200 million T cells. An early release covering 500 to 750 HLA-typed donors comprised roughly 300 gigabases of sequencing data and tens of millions of unique TCR sequences. Among the roughly 380 genotyped donors, under 90% belonged to the genetic ancestry cluster associated with self-reported Caucasian donors. The study aimed to test whether signatures of past pathogen exposure could be identified by cataloging public T cell receptors. Using immunosequencing, the study profiled T cell repertoires from 500 to 800 subjects and related those repertoires to cytomegalovirus serostatus. A separate validation cohort of roughly 120 different subjects was used in addition to the 666-subject first cohort. High-throughput TCR immunosequencing, statistical association of individual TCRs with disease status, and machine learning were combined to predict cytomegalovirus infection status. In a later analysis, previously published TCR beta repertoires from fewer than 750 donors were re-analyzed and high-resolution HLA genotyping was added so that TCR occurrence patterns could be studied. Rather than using new phenotypic data, the later analysis identified candidate immune exposures from TCR beta sequences and from how often those sequences occurred across donors. To decide whether each TCR beta V gene segment behaved as functional or pseudogenic, an earlier analysis of some 600 of the donors relied on high-throughput TCR beta sequencing. Alongside the repertoire data, information on donor age, sex, ethnicity and CMV serostatus was compiled. In a later genetic analysis, genome-wide SNP genotypes for about three fifths of the 666 donors were used, and that subset was treated as a discovery cohort. Every discovery cohort repertoire had been produced on one sequencing platform. Class I and class II HLA loci were covered by the typing at four-digit resolution. Typing coverage differed by locus: A, B, C, DRB1 and DQB1 were typed in roughly 620-640 donors, DQA1 in 522, DPA1 in around 580, and DPB1 in roughly 450. Four to six DR-DQ haplotypes were handled as single units for association and clustering, since linkage in the cohort was strong. Across about 370 genotyped donors of the cohort, an average of approximately 240,000 unique TCR beta nucleotide sequences per donor were sequenced, and roughly 17% of those sequences were non-productive. What the work shows at the level of the full study, not this receptor alone: This cohort had only TCR beta chains sequenced, and the lack of alpha or paired-chain data limited which features could be detected. According to a later analysis, parvovirus B19, influenza, CMV and Epstein-Barr virus appeared linked to several top co-occurrence clusters. Most CMV-associated TCR beta chains appeared to be HLA-restricted in a later analysis, and the HLA associations seemed to be driven largely by CMV exposure. It was suggested by the authors that the approach could potentially be generalized to other disease states and immunological phenotypes. The only immune exposure information available for the cohort was CMV serostatus. Because the 87-base-pair reads could not distinguish some IMGT-functional V segments, including TRBV6-2 and TRBV6-3, those segments were excluded. Because HLA typing was unavailable for some donors at each locus, only the typed subset was used in association tests. In an earlier analysis of 500 to 650 of the donors, most TCR beta V segments appeared in productive rearrangements about 87% or about 30% of the time, broadly matching IMGT annotations. A later analysis found that TCR association rates varied across HLA loci, with DRB1 alleles showing the most associated TCRs and HLA-C alleles the fewest. In the study, some 160 TCR beta chains were listed as associated with cytomegalovirus. Roughly 15 rarely observed V segments, including chromosome 9 orphons, were excluded from the earlier analysis of about 500 of the donors because counts were too low. The presence/absence analyses assumed that sequencing depth was roughly uniform across donors, and that assumption may not be true. When HLA alleles, especially DR and DQ, strongly co-occurred, attributing TCR associations to individual alleles was difficult. Linkage disequilibrium might explain the correlated functional status among segregating V segments, but an unknown experimental factor could not be excluded. An association between a missense DCLRE1C variant and V-gene and J-gene trimming of TCR beta chains was found in a later genetic analysis and replicated in an independent cohort. A cluster of highly shared sequence variants was judged likely to be a technical artifact of the sequencing pipeline. In both the original and validation cohorts, the classifier was reported to diagnose cytomegalovirus status with high specificity and sensitivity. Three of the identified cytomegalovirus-associated TCR beta chains were confirmed in vitro to be specific for cytomegalovirus antigens. A further reported finding was that TCR beta sequences accurately predicted the HLA-A and HLA-B alleles for most subjects in the first cohort. Specific HLA alleles were associated with 16,951 TCR beta sequences at a false discovery rate of 0.05 in a later analysis. According to a later genetic analysis, donors in an Asian-associated ancestry cluster had fewer N-insertions in productive TCRs than the approximately 700-donor mean. In a later analysis, HLA-associated TCR beta chains were found to be more clonally expanded and to have lower generation probabilities than equally common non-associated chains. While some public TCRs were present in many individuals, most TCR sequences turned up only very rarely across donors.

CDR1 and CDR2, looked up from the germline V gene, are MNHNS and SASEGT. The V and J ends are trimmed by 3 bases and 5 bases, leaving 11 bases between them. The CDR3 runs 14 amino acids, cysteine and phenylalanine included. Just the 42-base CDR3 DNA is kept, in frame starting at base 1. Library prep was done by the immunoSEQ multiplex PCR assay. For the multiplex PCR, a mixture combining 60 forward primers for TCR Vbeta segments and 13 reverse primers for TCR Jbeta segments was used. The CDR3 region of rearranged TCR beta genes was amplified from genomic DNA with a multiplex PCR assay. The amplified TCR beta libraries were sequenced on the Illumina HiSeq System as 87-base-pair reads. The paper's data handling went like this. A later analysis tallied tens of millions of unique TCR beta chains across the 550 to 850 repertoires, and 10 million to 11 million of those chains were shared by two or more donors. Raw reads were error-corrected and collapsed into unique sequences with a nearest-neighbor algorithm that merged closely related sequences to remove PCR and sequencing errors. V, D and J gene segments were assigned by aligning CDR3 sequences to IMGT reference sequences. For a sequence to be retained, at least a six-nucleotide match to both a V gene segment and a J gene segment was required. A rearrangement counted as productive if the CDR3 had no stop codons and remained in frame with V and J, and every other rearrangement counted as non-productive. CDR3 was defined by IMGT convention, running from the second conserved V-encoded cysteine to the conserved J-encoded phenylalanine. The earlier analysis of around 640 of the donors excluded sequences that lacked an unambiguous match to a single V gene segment. An earlier analysis of a few hundred of the donors classified V segments as functional when productive rearrangements were above 56.7% and as segregating when the standard deviation between donors was above 5%. A statistical classification framework was built for diagnosing cytomegalovirus status from the catalog of TCR beta chain sequences. In a later analysis, V and J genes were assigned by comparing TCR nucleotide sequences against IMGT/GENE-DB human TR gene sequences. In a later analysis, CDR3 sequences and most-parsimonious VDJ recombination scenarios were assigned using the TCRdist pipeline. In a later analysis, each TCR beta chain was defined by its CDR3 amino acid sequence together with its V-gene family, and reads lacking a unique V-gene family were excluded. A later analysis removed 600 or so highly shared, low-generation-probability nucleotide sequences to deal with suspected cross-contamination and a sequencing artifact. In a later analysis, a clonal expansion index was calculated for each public chain from normalized within-repertoire ranks of inferred template counts. Generation probabilities in a later analysis came from a VDJ recombination model fitted to out-of-frame rearrangements, and those results were checked against IGoR. Hypergeometric tests were used in a later analysis to score TCR-TCR, TCR-HLA and TCR-CMV co-occurrence, with a repertoire-size bias correction applied to the TCR pairs. In a later analysis, false discovery rates were estimated by permuting HLA or CMV assignments 20 times. In a later analysis, co-occurring TCRs were grouped with DBSCAN, and TCRdist sequence similarity was added when clustering was performed within HLA-allele-positive subsets. Repertoires with fewer than 30,000 or more than 120,000 public chains were left out of co-occurrence clustering, as were four to six repertoires with anomalous nucleotide sharing. TCRdb took over this immuneACCESS table, retaining in-frame rearrangements with V and J assigned. Such tables are incomplete; in checked studies, under half of the missing clones stem from an unresolved V gene, and the remainder is unexplained. V, J and clone size were drawn from that table, and D and trimming were deduced from the DNA. This sample lists roughly 190,000 clones; around 87% were detected once. The top ten clones comprise 1.3% of the sample.

This clone was picked up one time. The antigen this receptor binds is unknown. Base qualities are not recorded, but no much larger clone differs from it by a single base. In total, more than 500 healthy bone marrow donors made up the cohort. At the time of sampling, all cohort members were nominally healthy, though unrecorded immune exposures were likely present. The donor tested CMV seronegative and was one of the 352 seronegative cohort members. A peripheral blood sample was provided by each donor, and peripheral blood mononuclear cells were used for TCR beta sequencing. The Qiagen DNeasy Blood Extraction Kit was used to extract genomic DNA from the blood cell samples.

This chain is built from TRBV6-1 and TRBJ2-1; D gene: possibly TRBD2, on 5 matching bases. The receptor was derived from a man aged 30-40 years in good health and CMV-seronegative. The specimen sequenced was PBMCs. The CDR3 reads as follows: CASSDADSHNEQFF. The DNA sequence is given as TGTGCCAGCAGTGACGCGGACTCGCACAATGAGCAGTTCTTC.